This T cell receptor beta chain was captured by sequencing in a study of technical replicates of blood from several donors. The method was immunoSEQ multiplex PCR; TCRdb's version includes in-frame clones alone and lacks a portion of them. Of around 67,000 clones detected, about 95% appear once; the ten largest clones hold less than 0.25%. The CDR3 length is 15 residues. V dropped 5 bases and J dropped 2; count of bases not matched to a gene: 7. CDR1 and CDR2 from the germline V gene are SGHTA and FQGNSA. The rearrangement links TRBV7-2 to TRBJ2-7, with TRBD1 matching over 9 bases. The source is a human donor in good health. Sequencing used T cells isolated from PBMCs. The CDR3 loop is CASSPRTGAPYEQYF. For the CDR3, the DNA is TGTGCCAGCAGCCCACGGACAGGGGCACCCTACGAGCAGTACTTC.